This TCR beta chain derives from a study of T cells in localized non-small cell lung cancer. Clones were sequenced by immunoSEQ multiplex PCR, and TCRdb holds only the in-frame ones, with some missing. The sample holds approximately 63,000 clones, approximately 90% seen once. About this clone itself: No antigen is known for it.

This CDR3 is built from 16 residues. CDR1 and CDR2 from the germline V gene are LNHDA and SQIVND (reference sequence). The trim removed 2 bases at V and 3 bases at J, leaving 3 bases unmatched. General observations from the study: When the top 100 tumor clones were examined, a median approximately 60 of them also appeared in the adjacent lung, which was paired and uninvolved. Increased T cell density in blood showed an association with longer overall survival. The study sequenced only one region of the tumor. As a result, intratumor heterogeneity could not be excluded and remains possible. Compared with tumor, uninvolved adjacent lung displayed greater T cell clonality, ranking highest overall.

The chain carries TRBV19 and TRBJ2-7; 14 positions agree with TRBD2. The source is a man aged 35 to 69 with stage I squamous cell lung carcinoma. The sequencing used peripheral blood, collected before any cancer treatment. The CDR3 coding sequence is TGTGCCAGTAGTATAAGTGGGACTAGCGGGAGCTACGAGCAGTACTTC. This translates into CASSISGTSGSYEQYF.